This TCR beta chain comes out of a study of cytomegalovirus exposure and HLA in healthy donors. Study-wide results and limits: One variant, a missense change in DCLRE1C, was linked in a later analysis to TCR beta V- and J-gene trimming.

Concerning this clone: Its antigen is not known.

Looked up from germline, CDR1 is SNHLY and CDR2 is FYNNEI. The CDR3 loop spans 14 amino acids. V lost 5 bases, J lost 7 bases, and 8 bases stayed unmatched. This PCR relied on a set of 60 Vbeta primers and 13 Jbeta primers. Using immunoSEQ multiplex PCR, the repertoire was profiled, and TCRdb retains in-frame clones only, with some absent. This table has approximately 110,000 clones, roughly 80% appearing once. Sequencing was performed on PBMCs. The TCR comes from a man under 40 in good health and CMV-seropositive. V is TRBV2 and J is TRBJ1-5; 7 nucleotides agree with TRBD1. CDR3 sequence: CASSLQGQGQPQHF. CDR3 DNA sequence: TGTGCCAGCAGTCTACAGGGGCAAGGGCAGCCCCAGCATTTT.